The 31 T cell receptor beta chains given below trace back to one sample, sequenced in a study of blood T cell repertoires in COVID-19. Measured with immunoSEQ multiplex PCR; TCRdb has only the in-frame clones, and not every one. In the table there are 160,000 or so clones, roughly 80% of which are singletons. Sequences were obtained from PBMCs or T cells enriched from blood (not recorded which). The source is a woman aged 40 to 49 with acute COVID-19.

This clone was found a few times. The chain is built from TRBV4-1 and TRBJ1-4; D may be TRBD1 (6 bases). Germline loops: CDR1 MGHRA, CDR2 YSYEKL. The V end lost 6 bases, the J end lost 3 bases, and 11 bases lay between the germline ends. This CDR3 spans 14 amino acids. The CDR3 bases are TGCGCCAGCAGGTCGGGACACCCTAATGAAAAACTGTTTTTT. Its protein product is CASRSGHPNEKLFF.

The J gene is TRBJ2-1, the V gene TRBV24-1; 11 positions agree with TRBD2. V was clipped by 3 bases and J by 10 bases; unmatched bases: 4. The CDR3 is made up of 14 amino acids. From germline, CDR1 is KGHDR and CDR2 SFDVKD. CDR3 sequence: CATSDQLAGDEQFF. The CDR3, as DNA: TGTGCCACCAGTGATCAACTAGCGGGAGACGAGCAGTTCTTC.

This clone has just one count. The J gene is TRBJ2-3, the V gene TRBV7-8; a possible D gene is TRBD1 (7 bases). V gave up 2 bases and J gave up 1 base, with 13 bases separating them. CDR3 length: 16 residues. CDR1 is SGHVS, CDR2 FQNEAQ, per germline. CDR3 sequence reads: CASSLRGPGGTDTQYF. The CDR3, as DNA: TGTGCCAGCAGCTTAAGGGGGCCGGGGGGCACAGATACGCAGTATTTT.

The V and J genes are TRBV5-6 and TRBJ1-3; D is undetermined. V was shortened by 7 bases and J by 0 bases, with 14 bases between the two germline ends. Germline V gene lookup returns CDR1 SGHDT and CDR2 YYEEEE. The CDR3 is made up of 15 amino acids. For the CDR3, the DNA is TGTGCCAGCTTTTCGTCAGCGTCCTCTGGAAACACCATATATTTT. This gives the protein CASFSSASSGNTIYF.

The chain uses TRBV7-2 and TRBJ2-3, with unresolved D. This CDR3 comprises 15 residues. Trimming cost V 2 bases and J 2 bases, with 11 bases left between them. Germline V lookup: CDR1 SGHTA, CDR2 FQGNSA. This chain's CDR3 is CASSLSRVITDTQYF. CDR3 nucleotide sequence: TGTGCCAGCAGCTTATCCCGGGTAATCACAGATACGCAGTATTTT. The variable domain in full, with the rest retrieved from reference TRBV7-2 and TRBJ2-3, is GAGVSQSPSNKVTEKGKDVELRCDPISGHTALYWYRQSLGQGLEFLIYFQGNSAPDKSGLPSDRFSAERTGGSVSTLTIQRTQQEDSAVYLCASSLSRVITDTQYFGPGTRLTVL.

The chain employs TRBV9 and TRBJ2-7; D is uncertain. Trimming removed 1 base at V and 1 base at J, with 12 bases between. The V gene's germline CDR1 is SGDLS and CDR2 YYNGEE. CDR3 length equals 15 residues. CDR3 nucleotides: TGTGCCAGCAGCGTATTTGAAGCCCCTTCCTACGAGCAGTACGTC. This gives the protein CASSVFEAPSYEQYV.

The genes are TRBV6-4 and TRBJ2-3; TRBD1 matches at 7 bases. CDR1 MRHNA and CDR2 SNTAGT come from the germline V gene. Germline trimming cut 6 bases from V and 3 bases from J; bases unmatched to any gene: 9. The CDR3 runs to 15 residues. The CDR3 spells CASRETGFETDTQYF. Here the CDR3 DNA reads TGTGCCAGCAGAGAGACAGGGTTTGAAACAGATACGCAGTATTTT.

The gene calls are TRBV14 and TRBJ1-2; D not certain. V lost 3 bases to trimming and J lost 2 bases, with 13 bases between them. Germline assignment: CDR1 SGHDN and CDR2 FVKESK. The CDR3 length is 15 residues. The CDR3 nucleotides read TGTGCCAGCAGCCAGCCGGTCACTGAGAACTATGGCTACACCTTC. Encoded protein: CASSQPVTENYGYTF.

This clone was detected a few times. Here the CDR3 DNA reads TGCGCCAGCAGCCCGGGACAGGGGCTACGAGAGACCCAGTACTTC. It yields the protein CASSPGQGLRETQYF. The chain couples TRBV5-1 to TRBJ2-5, with 10 bases aligning to TRBD1. The V and J ends lost 4 bases and 4 bases, in that order; junction bases with no gene match: 7. The CDR3 totals 15 residues. CDR1 SGHRS and CDR2 YFSETQ come from the germline V gene.

The chain recombines TRBV6-5 with TRBJ2-1, with D perhaps TRBD2 (6 bases). The CDR3 runs to 14 residues. V was shortened by 8 bases and J by 6 bases, with 17 bases between the two germline ends. Germline CDR1 and CDR2: MNHEY and SVGAGI. The CDR3 loop is CASGDLGVPNEQFF. CDR3 DNA: TGTGCCAGCGGGGACTTGGGAGTACCCAATGAGCAGTTCTTC.

This chain links TRBV7-9 with TRBJ2-1, with TRBD1 matching 8 bases. The CDR3 is 16 residues long. Germline V lookup: CDR1 SEHNR, CDR2 FQNEAQ (reference sequence). The ends lost 3 bases at V and 2 bases at J; junction bases unmatched: 6. CDR3 coding DNA: TGTGCCAGCAGCTTCCCCAGACAGGGGACCTACAATGAGCAGTTCTTC. Translating it yields CASSFPRQGTYNEQFF.

The rearrangement uses TRBV20-1 and TRBJ1-1; D ambiguous. The germline CDR1 and CDR2 sequences are DFQATT and SNEGSKA (reference sequence). The CDR3 is 12 amino acids. The V and J ends lost 3 bases and 3 bases respectively, with 8 bases between them. CDR3 loop: CSASKQHTEAFF. The DNA of the CDR3 is TGCAGTGCTAGTAAACAGCACACTGAAGCTTTCTTT.

The CDR3 sequence: CASGSEWSQETQYF. The CDR3 DNA sequence: TGTGCTAGTGGTTCGGAGTGGTCCCAAGAGACCCAGTACTTC. The chain employs TRBV12-5 and TRBJ2-5; D ambiguous. The germline V gene has CDR1 LGHNT and CDR2 FRNRAP. CDR3 length equals 14 residues. With 4 bases removed from V and 1 base from J, the gap between germline ends came to 10 bases.

The chain uses TRBV5-6 and TRBJ2-1, with a tentative D call TRBD2 (6 bases). The V end lost 4 bases, the J end lost 1 base, and 12 bases lay between the germline ends. Germline lookup yields CDR1 SGHDT and CDR2 YYEEEE. The length of the CDR3 is 15 residues. Here the CDR3 reads CASSRRLDSYNEQFF. CDR3 DNA sequence: TGTGCCAGCAGCCGGCGACTAGATTCCTACAATGAGCAGTTCTTC.

V gene TRBV18 combines with J gene TRBJ2-2; 8 bases fit TRBD1. CDR1 and CDR2 (germline): KGHSH, LQKENI. The CDR3 contains 15 residues. Trimming at V came to 6 bases and at J to 4 bases, leaving 7 bases not matched to a gene. This chain's CDR3 is CASSLDRVGTGELFF. The CDR3 nucleotides read TGTGCCAGCTCGTTGGACAGGGTTGGCACCGGGGAGCTGTTTTTT.

The rearrangement links TRBV7-9 to TRBJ2-5, with D possibly TRBD2 on 6 matching bases. The CDR3 has 15 amino acids. Trimming shortened V by 4 bases and J by 5 bases, and 17 bases separated the two germline ends. Germline V gene data show CDR1 as SEHNR and CDR2 as FQNEAQ (reference sequence). The chain's CDR3 is CASSSPRGAKETQYF. As DNA, the CDR3 is TGTGCCAGCAGCTCGCCGCGGGGTGCTAAGGAGACCCAGTACTTC.

The rearrangement joins TRBV6-6 to TRBJ1-2; D not certain. CDR1 and CDR2 from the germline V gene are MNHNY and SVGAGI (reference sequence). Trimming shortened V by 4 bases and J by 2 bases, and 17 bases separated the two germline ends. The CDR3 spans 16 residues. CDR3 sequence reads: CASSWSVQRQNYGYTF. The CDR3 DNA is TGTGCCAGCAGTTGGTCGGTGCAGCGCCAAAACTATGGCTACACCTTC.

This clone was counted once. The CDR3 DNA sequence: TGTGCCAGCAGCCCGGAGACGGCGGGAGGATACGAGCAGTACTTC. This encodes CASSPETAGGYEQYF. The chain links TRBV7-8 to TRBJ2-7; TRBD2 matches 8 bases. This CDR3 region has 15 residues. The V and J ends lost 5 bases and 4 bases, in that order; junction bases with no gene match: 10. The V gene's germline CDR1 is SGHVS and CDR2 FQNEAQ. Together with reference TRBV7-8 and TRBJ2-7, the CDR3 gives the full variable domain: GAGVSQSPRYKVAKRGQDVALRCDPISGHVSLFWYQQALGQGPEFLTYFQNEAQLDKSGLPSDRFFAERPEGSVSTLKIQRTQQEDSAVYLCASSPETAGGYEQYFGPGTRLTVT.

The V gene is TRBV6-2 or TRBV6-3, the J gene TRBJ2-3; 7 bases map to TRBD2. V lost 5 bases and J lost 5; bases outside the gene matches: 10. The CDR3 extends over 15 amino acids. Germline lookup yields CDR1 MNHEY and CDR2 SVGEGT. CDR3 DNA: TGTGCCAGCAGTGGGCTCGGGACTAAGGAAGATACGCAGTATTTT. Its protein product is CASSGLGTKEDTQYF.

The chain employs TRBV2 and TRBJ2-1; D is unresolved. This CDR3 has 13 amino acids. Per germline, CDR1 SNHLY and CDR2 FYNNEI. Trimming pared 7 bases from V and 3 bases from J, leaving 10 bases between. The DNA of the CDR3 is TGTGCCAGCATCCAGGATCGCTACAATGAGCAGTTCTTC. This encodes CASIQDRYNEQFF.

The sample holds many counts of this clone. V is TRBV7-2 and J is TRBJ2-1; D is perhaps TRBD2 (6 bases). V was trimmed by 5 bases and J by 0 bases, leaving 17 bases between them. Germline V CDR1 and CDR2: SGHTA, FQGNSA. The CDR3 loop spans 17 amino acids. The CDR3 loop is CASSLPPGGSSYNEQFF. As DNA, the CDR3 is TGTGCCAGCAGCCTACCCCCTGGGGGGAGCTCCTACAATGAGCAGTTCTTC.

The genes are TRBV12-3 or TRBV12-4 and TRBJ2-3; D remains unclear. The CDR3 contains 12 residues. Trimming removed 3 bases from V and 5 bases from J, with 6 bases in between. Here the CDR3 DNA reads TGTGCCAGCAGTTTGCGCGGAGATACGCAGTATTTT. Protein: CASSLRGDTQYF.

This clone was recorded only once. The rearrangement joins TRBV3-1 (or the pseudogene TRBV3-2) to TRBJ2-7; no reliable D call. CDR3 size: 14 residues. Germline CDR1 LGHDT, CDR2 YNNKEL (reference sequence). The V gene lost 4 bases and the J gene lost 3 bases, with 13 bases spanning the gap. The CDR3 region has the DNA TGTGCCAGCAGCCTCCCCGGCGGTAGCTACGAGCAGTACTTC. This translates into CASSLPGGSYEQYF.

This chain uses TRBV5-4 with TRBJ2-3; 7 bases align to TRBD2. V lost 5 bases, J lost 0 bases, and 15 bases stayed unmatched. Germline values: CDR1 SGHNT, CDR2 YYREEE (reference sequence). The CDR3 has 18 amino acids. The CDR3 bases are TGTGCCAGCAGAAGCGGACTAGGTGGGCCATCTAGCACAGATACGCAGTATTTT. Its protein product is CASRSGLGGPSSTDTQYF.

The chain uses TRBV7-2 and TRBJ2-7; 7 positions agree with TRBD2. V lost 1 base to trimming and J lost 4 bases; unmatched junction nucleotides: 7. There are 15 residues in the CDR3. CDR1 is SGHTA and CDR2 is FQGNSA in the germline V gene. Here the CDR3 reads CASSLGPVGGYEQYF. In nucleotides, the CDR3 is TGTGCCAGCAGCTTAGGTCCTGTCGGGGGGTACGAGCAGTACTTC. The variable domain in full, with the rest retrieved from reference TRBV7-2 and TRBJ2-7, is GAGVSQSPSNKVTEKGKDVELRCDPISGHTALYWYRQSLGQGLEFLIYFQGNSAPDKSGLPSDRFSAERTGGSVSTLTIQRTQQEDSAVYLCASSLGPVGGYEQYFGPGTRLTVT.

This clone was recorded once. This chain connects TRBV3-1 (or the pseudogene TRBV3-2) to TRBJ2-3, with D perhaps matching TRBD2 (5 bases). V was shortened by 1 base and J by 1 base, with 12 bases between the two germline ends. From germline, CDR1 is LGHDT and CDR2 YNNKEL (reference sequence). The CDR3 is made up of 16 amino acids. CDR3 protein: CASSQGFISGTDTQYF. Written as DNA, the CDR3 is TGTGCCAGCAGCCAAGGGTTTATTAGCGGCACAGATACGCAGTATTTT.

J is TRBJ1-3 and V is TRBV9; maybe TRBD1 (6 bases). This CDR3 comprises 13 residues. Trimming cost V 5 bases and J 2 bases, with 8 bases left between them. Germline V lookup: CDR1 SGDLS, CDR2 YYNGEE. This CDR3 reads CASSEGAGNTIYF. Written as DNA, the CDR3 is TGTGCCAGCAGTGAGGGGGCTGGAAACACCATATATTTT.

The chain links TRBV6-5 to TRBJ2-5; D is undetermined. Trimming stripped 6 bases from V and 5 bases from J, with 19 bases between. Germline V gene lookup returns CDR1 MNHEY and CDR2 SVGAGI. CDR3 size: 15 residues. CDR3 loop: CASRRENLSRETQYF. The CDR3 region has the DNA TGTGCCAGCAGACGAGAGAACTTGTCTCGGGAGACCCAGTACTTC.

The V and J genes are TRBV24-1 and TRBJ2-5; 9 bases map to TRBD2. Germline-derived CDR1 and CDR2 are KGHDR and SFDVKD. Losses at the gene ends were 4 bases for V and 5 bases for J; bases not matched to a gene: 10. The CDR3 covers 16 residues. As DNA, the CDR3 is TGTGCCACCAGTGAATCAGCCGGGACTAGCCCGGAGACCCAGTACTTC. Its translation is CATSESAGTSPETQYF.

This clone was seen once. The J gene is TRBJ1-5, the V gene TRBV7-2; no firm D call. V lost 2 bases and J 3 bases, leaving 8 bases between the germline ends. The germline V gene encodes CDR1 SGHTA and CDR2 FQGNSA. The CDR3 contains 14 residues. CDR3 sequence: CASSLSGANQPQHF. CDR3 nucleotides: TGTGCCAGCAGCTTATCAGGTGCCAATCAGCCCCAGCATTTT.

The chain employs TRBV12-2 and TRBJ1-2; TRBD1 is taken as the D call from the table, unchecked against the DNA. TRBV12-2 has pseudogene status. The length of the CDR3 is 13 residues. This CDR3 reads CASRLLGQGGYTF. CDR3 coding DNA: TGTGCAAGTCGCCTCTTGGGACAGGGCGGCTACACCTTC.